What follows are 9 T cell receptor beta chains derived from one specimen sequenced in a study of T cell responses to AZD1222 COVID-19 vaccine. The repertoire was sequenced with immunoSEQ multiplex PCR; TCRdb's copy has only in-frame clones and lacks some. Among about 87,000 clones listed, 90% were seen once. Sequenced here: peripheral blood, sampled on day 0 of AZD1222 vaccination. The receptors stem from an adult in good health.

The DNA for the CDR3 is TGTGCCAGCAGGATTTATTACGAGCAGTACTTC. Its translation: CASRIYYEQYF. The V and J genes are TRBV6-5 and TRBJ2-7; D is undetermined. This CDR3 contains 11 residues. Germline V lookup: CDR1 MNHEY, CDR2 SVGAGI. V was pared by 6 bases and J by 4 bases, with 7 bases between.

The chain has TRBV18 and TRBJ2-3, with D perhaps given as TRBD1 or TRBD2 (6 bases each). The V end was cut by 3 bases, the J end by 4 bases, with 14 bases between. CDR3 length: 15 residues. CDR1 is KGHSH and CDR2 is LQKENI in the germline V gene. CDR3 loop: CASSPLRGAPDTQYF. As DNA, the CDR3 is TGTGCCAGCTCACCGTTGAGGGGGGCCCCAGATACGCAGTATTTT.

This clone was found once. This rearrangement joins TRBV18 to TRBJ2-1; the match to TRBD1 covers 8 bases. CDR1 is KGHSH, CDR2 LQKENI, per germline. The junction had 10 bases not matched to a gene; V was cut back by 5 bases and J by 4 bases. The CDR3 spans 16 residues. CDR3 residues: CASSAKQGGAYNEQFF. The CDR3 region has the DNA TGTGCCAGCTCAGCAAAACAGGGGGGAGCTTACAATGAGCAGTTCTTC.

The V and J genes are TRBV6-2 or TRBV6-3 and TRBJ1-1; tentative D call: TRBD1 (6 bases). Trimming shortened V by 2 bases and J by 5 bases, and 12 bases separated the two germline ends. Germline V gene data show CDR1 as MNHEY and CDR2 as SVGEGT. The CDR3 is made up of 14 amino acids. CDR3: CASSYNTGRTEAFF. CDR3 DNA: TGTGCCAGCAGTTACAACACAGGGAGAACTGAAGCTTTCTTT.

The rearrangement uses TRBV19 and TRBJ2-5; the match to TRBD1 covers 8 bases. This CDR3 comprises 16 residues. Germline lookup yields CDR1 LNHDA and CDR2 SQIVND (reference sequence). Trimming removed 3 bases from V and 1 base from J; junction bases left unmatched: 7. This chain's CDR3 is CASSILGTGLQETQYF. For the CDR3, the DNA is TGTGCCAGTAGTATTTTAGGGACAGGCCTCCAAGAGACCCAGTACTTC.

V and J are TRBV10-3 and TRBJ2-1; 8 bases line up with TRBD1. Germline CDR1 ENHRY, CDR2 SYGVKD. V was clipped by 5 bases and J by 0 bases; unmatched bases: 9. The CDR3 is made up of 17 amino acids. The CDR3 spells CAISSFTGGDSYNEQFF. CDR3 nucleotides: TGTGCCATCAGTTCCTTTACAGGGGGTGACTCCTACAATGAGCAGTTCTTC.

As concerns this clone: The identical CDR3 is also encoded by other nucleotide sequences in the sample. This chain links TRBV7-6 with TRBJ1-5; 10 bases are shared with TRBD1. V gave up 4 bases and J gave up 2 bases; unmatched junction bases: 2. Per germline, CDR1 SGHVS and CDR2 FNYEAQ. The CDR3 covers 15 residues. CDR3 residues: CASSSGTGGNQPQHF. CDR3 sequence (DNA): TGTGCCAGCAGCTCGGGGACAGGGGGCAATCAGCCCCAGCATTTT.

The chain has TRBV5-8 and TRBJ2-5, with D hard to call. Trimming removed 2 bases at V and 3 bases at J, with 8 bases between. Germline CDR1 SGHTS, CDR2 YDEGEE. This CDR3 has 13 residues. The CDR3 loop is CASSFTAEETQYF. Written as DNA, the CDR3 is TGTGCCAGCAGCTTTACTGCGGAAGAGACCCAGTACTTC.

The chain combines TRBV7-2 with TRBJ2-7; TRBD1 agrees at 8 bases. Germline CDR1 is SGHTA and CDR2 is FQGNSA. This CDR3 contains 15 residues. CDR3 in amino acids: CANLSDRDKGYEQYF. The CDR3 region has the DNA TGTGCGAACCTCTCGGACAGGGATAAAGGCTACGAGCAGTACTTC.